The 8 T cell receptor beta chains below come from one sample, sequenced in a study of T cell responses to AZD1222 COVID-19 vaccine. Generated by immunoSEQ multiplex PCR, the TCRdb table keeps only in-frame clones and is missing some. Counted here are fewer than 100,000 clones, 70% to 90% occurring once; the ten biggest clones make up about 19%. The sample here was peripheral blood, taken on day 0 of AZD1222 vaccination. These receptors all stem from an adult in good health.

This clone was observed once. The chain uses TRBV28 and TRBJ2-7, with 8 bases that match TRBD1. Germline values: CDR1 MDHEN, CDR2 SYDVKM. V trimming: 9 bases; J trimming: 3 bases; junction bases outside the gene matches: 4. The CDR3 covers 12 residues. The CDR3: CASQGARYEQYF. The CDR3, as DNA: TGTGCCAGTCAGGGGGCTCGCTACGAGCAGTACTTC.

In regard to this clone: Additional DNA sequences in this sample encode the identical CDR3. This rearrangement joins TRBV7-2 to TRBJ2-1; no reliable D call. Germline lookup yields CDR1 SGHTA and CDR2 FQGNSA. V dropped 1 base and J dropped 1 base, with 2 bases sitting between them. The CDR3 consists of 13 residues. The CDR3 DNA is TGTGCCAGCAGCTTAGGTTCCTACAATGAGCAGTTCTTC. Encoded protein: CASSLGSYNEQFF. The whole variable domain, remainder taken from reference TRBV7-2 and TRBJ2-1, is GAGVSQSPSNKVTEKGKDVELRCDPISGHTALYWYRQSLGQGLEFLIYFQGNSAPDKSGLPSDRFSAERTGGSVSTLTIQRTQQEDSAVYLCASSLGSYNEQFFGPGTRLTVL.

J is TRBJ1-4 and V is TRBV5-1; perhaps TRBD1 as D (5 bases). This CDR3 region has 14 residues. The V end was cut by 4 bases, the J end by 6 bases, with 13 bases between. In germline, CDR1 is SGHRS, CDR2 YFSETQ. Written as DNA, the CDR3 is TGCGCCAGCAGCGGGGGGAGGGACGATGAAAAACTGTTTTTT. This encodes CASSGGRDDEKLFF.

The chain employs TRBV19 and TRBJ2-6; D is unresolved. Germline CDR1 is LNHDA and CDR2 is SQIVND (reference sequence). The CDR3 is made up of 13 amino acids. Trimming pared 6 bases from V and 1 base from J, leaving 4 bases between. CDR3 in DNA: TGTGCCAGTAGCGTATCTGGGGCCAACGTCCTGACTTTC. It codes for CASSVSGANVLTF.

The chain has TRBV5-1 and TRBJ2-5, with D possibly being TRBD1 (6 bases). V was trimmed by 2 bases and J by 4 bases, leaving 15 bases between them. Germline CDR1 SGHRS, CDR2 YFSETQ. This CDR3 region has 15 residues. The CDR3 is CASSFQGSTAETQYF. For the CDR3, the DNA is TGCGCCAGCAGCTTTCAGGGGAGTACCGCAGAGACCCAGTACTTC.

The chain combines TRBV5-1 with TRBJ2-3; no definite D call. Trimming shortened V by 0 bases and J by 3 bases, and 8 bases separated the two germline ends. CDR1 and CDR2 from the germline V gene are SGHRS and YFSETQ. The CDR3 totals 14 residues. CDR3 protein: CASSLGTPTDTQYF. The CDR3, as DNA: TGCGCCAGCAGCTTGGGAACGCCAACAGATACGCAGTATTTT.

The V call is TRBV7-8, the J call TRBJ1-5; the D is unclear. With 3 bases removed from V and 1 base from J, the gap between germline ends came to 4 bases. This CDR3 comprises 13 residues. Germline V gene lookup returns CDR1 SGHVS and CDR2 FQNEAQ. The CDR3 bases are TGTGCCAGCAGCTTGAGAAGCAATCAGCCCCAGCATTTT. As protein: CASSLRSNQPQHF.

The genes are TRBV29-1 and TRBJ1-1; possible D gene TRBD1, 6 bases. V lost 6 bases and J 3 bases, leaving 17 bases between the germline ends. The CDR3 runs to 14 residues. Germline V gene data show CDR1 as SQVTM and CDR2 as ANQGSEA. In nucleotides, the CDR3 is TGCAGCGTAATCGAGAGGGGGACGGACACTGAAGCTTTCTTT. Translation: CSVIERGTDTEAFF.